Presented here are 22 T cell receptor beta chains from one specimen sequenced in a study of vaccination effects on CD4 cells after COVID-19. The assay was immunoSEQ multiplex PCR, and TCRdb's table has in-frame clones only and misses some. The sample comprises fewer than 55,000 clones, about four fifths of which are singletons, and 5.5% to 7% rests with the top ten. The antigens of these receptors remain unknown. Antigen-specific CD4+ T cells were expanded (with viral peptide pools) by the ViraFEST assay ahead of sequencing. The culture ran for roughly 10 days before CD4+ T cells were isolated. Neither prior SARS-CoV-2 infection nor positive nucleocapsid antibodies were present in the vaccine recipients. Sequenced here: CD4+ T cells from PBMCs cultured with HCoV-OC43 spike peptides, sampled before COVID-19 vaccination. Subset meaning: HCoV-OC43 spike overlapping peptide pool stimulation. The receptors derive from a human donor who received a COVID-19 vaccine.

This clone came up once. The CDR3 sequence is CASSARTGSNTGELFF. CDR3 nucleotide sequence: TGTGCCAGCAGCGCGCGGACAGGGTCGAACACCGGGGAGCTGTTTTTT. The gene calls are TRBV5-6 and TRBJ2-2; 8 bases map to TRBD1. Germline lookup yields CDR1 SGHDT and CDR2 YYEEEE. J lost 0 bases, V lost 4 bases, and 5 bases had no gene match. The CDR3 loop spans 16 amino acids.

This clone was recorded only once. The CDR3 protein is CSASSRGMRETQYF. In nucleotides, the CDR3 is TGCAGTGCTAGTAGCAGGGGGATGAGAGAGACCCAGTACTTC. This rearrangement joins TRBV20-1 to TRBJ2-5; the match to TRBD1 covers 7 bases. CDR1 is DFQATT and CDR2 is SNEGSKA in the germline V gene (reference sequence). The J segment lost 4 bases and the V segment lost 3 bases, leaving 8 bases of the junction unmatched. The CDR3 is 14 amino acids.

This chain links TRBV21-1 with TRBJ2-7; TRBD1, as called in the table, went unchecked against the DNA. TRBV21-1 corresponds to a pseudogene. This CDR3 is built from 13 residues. CDR3 DNA sequence: TGTGCCAGCCGCAACAGGGGCCCCTACGAGCAGTACGTC. Its translation is CASRNRGPYEQYV.

This chain joins TRBV7-8 and TRBJ2-5; D remains ambiguous. Trimming removed 1 base from V and 4 bases from J, with 7 bases in between. The CDR3 length is 13 residues. CDR1 is SGHVS and CDR2 is FQNEAQ in the germline V gene. In DNA, the CDR3 is TGTGCCAGCAGCTTAGACGAGGTAGAGACCCAGTACTTC. Translated, it gives CASSLDEVETQYF.

This chain uses TRBV3-1 (or the pseudogene TRBV3-2) with TRBJ2-3; D gene unclear. CDR3 length: 12 amino acids. CDR1 is LGHDT and CDR2 is YNNKEL in the germline V gene (reference sequence). The germline V and J ends were trimmed by 3 bases and 6 bases, with 7 bases remaining between them. This chain's CDR3 is CASSHLGDTQYF. The DNA for the CDR3 is TGTGCCAGCAGCCACCTAGGCGATACGCAGTATTTT.

The chain couples TRBV5-8 to TRBJ2-7; 7 bases match TRBD1. The J segment lost 2 bases and the V segment lost 3 bases, leaving 8 bases of the junction unmatched. The CDR3 spans 15 residues. Looked up from germline, CDR1 is SGHTS and CDR2 is YDEGEE. The CDR3 here is CASSWDSQIPYEQYV. The CDR3 region has the DNA TGTGCCAGCAGCTGGGACAGTCAGATCCCCTACGAGCAGTACGTC.

J is TRBJ1-3 and V is TRBV9; TRBD1 matches 8 bases. CDR1 is SGDLS, CDR2 YYNGEE, per germline. Trimming at V came to 4 bases and at J to 0 bases, leaving 6 bases not matched to a gene. This CDR3 has 16 residues. The CDR3 sequence is CASSTNGQGSGNTIYF. The CDR3 nucleotides are TGTGCCAGCAGCACCAACGGACAGGGCTCTGGAAACACCATATATTTT.

The rearrangement uses TRBV6-6 and TRBJ2-4; the match to TRBD1 covers 9 bases. The CDR3 extends over 14 amino acids. Germline CDR1 and CDR2: MNHNY and SVGAGI (reference sequence). The V segment lost 7 bases and the J segment 2 bases; nucleotides outside the gene matches: 3. CDR3 nucleotide sequence: TGTGCCAGCACCGGGACAGGGACCAAAAACATTCAGTACTTC. Encoded protein: CASTGTGTKNIQYF.

The rearrangement uses TRBV7-2 and TRBJ2-1; TRBD2 agrees at 7 bases. CDR3 size: 19 residues. Trimming at V came to 7 bases and at J to 0 bases, leaving 18 bases not matched to a gene. Germline assignment: CDR1 SGHTA and CDR2 FQGNSA. Here the CDR3 reads CASTQSPGSGALSYNEQFF. In nucleotides, the CDR3 is TGTGCCAGCACCCAATCCCCGGGGAGCGGGGCCCTCTCCTACAATGAGCAGTTCTTC.

V and J are TRBV18 and TRBJ1-1; D may be TRBD1 (6 bases). Per germline, CDR1 KGHSH and CDR2 LQKENI. V was shortened by 1 base and J by 1 base, with 10 bases between the two germline ends. This CDR3 spans 15 amino acids. The CDR3 loop reads CASSPQGEANTEAFF. The CDR3, as DNA: TGTGCCAGCTCACCACAGGGGGAGGCGAACACTGAAGCTTTCTTT.

The V and J genes are TRBV21-1 and TRBJ2-7; the D call in the table, TRBD2, was not verified against the DNA. TRBV21-1 has pseudogene status. This CDR3 has 14 residues. This chain's CDR3 is CASSKVTGCYEQYV. CDR3 DNA sequence: TGTGCCAGCAGCAAAGTTACGGGGTGTTACGAGCAGTACGTC.

This rearrangement joins TRBV2 to TRBJ1-5; possibly TRBD1 for D (5 bases). This CDR3 comprises 13 residues. Germline lookup yields CDR1 SNHLY and CDR2 FYNNEI. The V end lost 5 bases, the J end lost 4 bases, and 9 bases lay between the germline ends. The CDR3 loop is CASSKGLNQPQHF. Here the CDR3 DNA reads TGTGCCAGCAGTAAGGGGCTAAATCAGCCCCAGCATTTT.

The chain links TRBV18 to TRBJ2-7; D uncertain. The CDR3 length is 14 residues. CDR1 is KGHSH, CDR2 LQKENI, per germline. The V end was cut by 2 bases, the J end by 4 bases, with 12 bases between. The CDR3: CASSPSRTLYEQYV. The CDR3, as DNA: TGTGCCAGCTCACCAAGCAGAACGTTATACGAGCAGTACGTC.

The V and J genes are TRBV5-4 and TRBJ1-2; D is possibly TRBD1 (6 bases). The V gene lost 0 bases and the J gene lost 3 bases, with 9 bases spanning the gap. The length of the CDR3 is 14 residues. Germline-derived CDR1 and CDR2 are SGHNT and YYREEE (reference sequence). The CDR3, as DNA: TGTGCCAGCAGCTTGGTAGGACAGTACTATGGCTACACCTTC. Residues: CASSLVGQYYGYTF.

The rearrangement joins TRBV7-2 to TRBJ1-2, with 9 bases that match TRBD1. This CDR3 contains 14 residues. The V gene end was trimmed by 5 bases and the J gene end by 5 bases; junction bases not matched to a gene: 6. CDR1 is SGHTA and CDR2 is FQGNSA in the germline V gene. The CDR3 region is CASSPRDRVYGYTF. The CDR3 DNA sequence: TGTGCCAGCAGCCCACGGGACAGGGTATATGGCTACACCTTC.

V gene TRBV11-2 combines with J gene TRBJ2-2, with unresolved D. CDR3 length equals 14 residues. V was pared by 1 base and J by 1 base, with 4 bases between. Germline CDR1 is SGHAT and CDR2 is FQNNGV. This CDR3 is CASSLVRNTGELFF. CDR3 sequence (DNA): TGTGCCAGCAGCTTAGTCAGGAACACCGGGGAGCTGTTTTTT.

The rearrangement links TRBV18 to TRBJ1-1; D might be TRBD1 (5 bases). This CDR3 spans 12 amino acids. Germline V gene sequence: CDR1 KGHSH, CDR2 LQKENI. The germline V and J ends were trimmed by 4 bases and 8 bases, with 11 bases remaining between them. The CDR3: CASSRDGAEAFF. The CDR3 coding sequence is TGTGCCAGCTCACGAGACGGGGCGGAAGCTTTCTTT.

This clone has only one observation. The rearrangement links TRBV5-1 to TRBJ1-5, with D possibly being TRBD1 (5 bases). The CDR3 contains 14 residues. V lost 4 bases and J lost 2, with 10 bases in between. CDR1 and CDR2 (germline): SGHRS, YFSETQ. CDR3 region: CASSEGNGNQPQHF. CDR3 coding DNA: TGCGCCAGCAGCGAGGGGAACGGCAATCAGCCCCAGCATTTT. The full variable domain, in which reference TRBV5-1 and TRBJ1-5 provide the parts outside the CDR3, is KAGVTQTPRYLIKTRGQQVTLSCSPISGHRSVSWYQQTPGQGLQFLFEYFSETQRNKGNFPGRFSGRQFSNSRSEMNVSTLELGDSALYLCASSEGNGNQPQHFGDGTRLSIL.

The gene calls are TRBV12-3 or TRBV12-4 and TRBJ1-2; tentative D call: TRBD1 (6 bases). The CDR3 runs to 13 residues. Trimming pared 5 bases from V and 6 bases from J, leaving 13 bases between. CDR3 sequence (DNA): TGTGCCAGCAGTCCGGGGGGGGCGCATGGCTACACCTTC. Translation: CASSPGGAHGYTF.

The CDR3 reads CASSYTSGGYNEQFF. CDR3 nucleotides: TGTGCCAGCAGCTATACTAGCGGGGGTTACAATGAGCAGTTCTTC. The chain couples TRBV5-6 to TRBJ2-1, with TRBD2 identical over 11 bases. The CDR3 consists of 15 residues. With 3 bases clipped from V and 4 bases from J, the junction kept 3 bases outside the gene matches. Per germline, CDR1 SGHDT and CDR2 YYEEEE.

This rearrangement joins TRBV5-1 to TRBJ1-2; 7 nucleotides line up with TRBD1. V shed 4 bases, J shed 4 bases, and the junction held 4 bases outside the gene matches. Per the germline V gene, CDR1 is SGHRS and CDR2 is YFSETQ. CDR3 length: 13 amino acids. CDR3 sequence reads: CASSLRDSYGYTF. The CDR3 coding sequence is TGCGCCAGCAGCCTCCGGGACAGCTATGGCTACACCTTC. The entire variable domain, with the rest obtained from reference TRBV5-1 and TRBJ1-2, is as follows: KAGVTQTPRYLIKTRGQQVTLSCSPISGHRSVSWYQQTPGQGLQFLFEYFSETQRNKGNFPGRFSGRQFSNSRSEMNVSTLELGDSALYLCASSLRDSYGYTFGSGTRLTVV.

The J gene is TRBJ2-1, the V gene TRBV10-2; TRBD1 aligns across 11 bases. The germline V gene has CDR1 WSHSY and CDR2 SAAADI. There are 14 residues in the CDR3. Trimming at V came to 6 bases and at J to 9 bases, leaving 7 bases not matched to a gene. DNA of the CDR3: TGCGCCAGCAGCGGACAGGGGGCTGAAGTTGAGCAGTTCTTC. Translated, it gives CASSGQGAEVEQFF.